This TCR beta chain was recovered during a study of CD8+ T cells in alopecia areata. Extraction and reverse transcription of RNA yielded cDNA as the sequencing template. Measured with immunoSEQ multiplex PCR; TCRdb has only the in-frame clones, and not every one. This table has about 190,000 clones, around 60% appearing once. Regarding treatment: oral pan-JAK inhibitor, 5-10 mg twice daily. PBMCs yielded sorted CD4+ and CD8+ T cells. A few counts support this clone. This clonotype was sampled from a human donor with alopecia areata. This specimen was CD4+ T cells sorted from blood, taken around week 50, from a patient treated with tofacitinib.

The CDR3 is CASGTRDRYSPLHF. The CDR3, as DNA: TGTGCCAGCGGGACCCGGGACAGATATTCACCCCTCCACTTT. V gene TRBV6-5 combines with J gene TRBJ1-6, with 7 nucleotides matching TRBD1. V lost 8 bases, J lost 8 bases, and 9 bases stayed unmatched. Germline V lookup: CDR1 MNHEY, CDR2 SVGAGI. The CDR3 totals 14 residues.